This is a list of T cell receptor beta chains from one sample in a study of beta chain features in type 1 diabetes. Libraries were prepared by immunoSEQ multiplex PCR; TCRdb keeps only in-frame clonotypes and omits some of them. The profile shows around 160,000 clones, around 50% of them singletons. Specimen: Tregs from blood. Receptors originate from a man younger than 30 in good health. Each CDR3 is given with its conserved first and last residue. A D gene is named only where the DNA matches it firmly. Only part of the rows carry a size: once, few, many, or a class if the clone is expanded.

TRBV6-5,few,TRBD1,TRBJ2-7,TGTGCCAGCAGAGGGGACAGGAGAGGGAACGAGCAGTACTTC,CASRGDRRGNEQYF
TRBV30,few,TRBD2,TRBJ2-1,TGTGCCTGGAAGGGCGGGGGGAGGTGGGATGAGCAGTTCTTC,CAWKGGGRWDEQFF
TRBV6-5,few,TRBD1,TRBJ1-5,TGTGCCAGCAGGTCACAGGGGAACAATCAGCCCCAGCATTTT,CASRSQGNNQPQHF
TRBV18,few,.,TRBJ1-2,TGTGCCAGCTCACCTCGACAGATTAACTATGGCTACACCTTC,CASSPRQINYGYTF
TRBV5-1,.,TRBD1,TRBJ2-7,TGCGCCAGCAGCCGGACAGGGGAATACGAGCAGTACTTC,CASSRTGEYEQYF
TRBV5-4,.,.,TRBJ1-1,TGTGCCAGCAGCTTGGATCGTATGGAGGCTTTCTTT,CASSLDRMEAFF
TRBV2,few,.,TRBJ2-5,TGTGCCAGCAGGGGCAGGGAGGTTGTGACCCAGTACTTC,CASRGREVVTQYF
TRBV7-2,.,TRBD1,TRBJ1-2,TGTGCCAGCAGCCAAGACAGGGGTCATGGCTACACCTTC,CASSQDRGHGYTF
TRBV27,few,TRBD1,TRBJ1-2,TGTGCCAGCAGGAACGGACAGGGGCCTAACTATGGCTACACCTTC,CASRNGQGPNYGYTF
TRBV15,.,.,TRBJ1-5,TGTGCCACCAGCAGAGGGACAGTTAGCAATCAGCCCCAGCATTTT,CATSRGTVSNQPQHF
TRBV7-9,.,.,TRBJ2-5,TGTGCCAGCAGCTCGACAGGCCGAGAGACCCAGTACTTC,CASSSTGRETQYF
TRBV29-1,.,TRBD1,TRBJ1-2,TGCAGCGTGACAGGGGGCTATGGCTACACCTTC,CSVTGGYGYTF
TRBV28,.,.,TRBJ2-1,TGTGCCAGCAATCCCTCTTGGAGGGGGGGTATAAATGAGCAGTTCTTC,CASNPSWRGGINEQFF
TRBV7-2,.,TRBD2,TRBJ2-5,TGTGCCAGCAGCCCGGGGTTTCAGCGGGGGGGAGAGACCCAGTACTTC,CASSPGFQRGGETQYF
TRBV11-2,.,.,TRBJ2-1,TGTGCCAGCAGCCCCGAAGGGAGACCCTACAATGAGCAGTTCTTC,CASSPEGRPYNEQFF
TRBV5-1,.,.,TRBJ2-5,TGCGCCAGCAGATCTATGGGGGCGAAGCAAGAGACCCAGTACTTC,CASRSMGAKQETQYF
TRBV9,.,.,TRBJ2-1,TGTGCCAGCAGCGCGGCGCGGTACAATGAGCAGTTCTTC,CASSAARYNEQFF
TRBV11-2,few,TRBD2,TRBJ2-3,TGTGCCAGCAGCTTAAAGCTAGCGGGAGGCCGTCGTGGCACAGATACGCAGTATTTT,CASSLKLAGGRRGTDTQYF
TRBV6-1,.,.,TRBJ2-2,TGTGCCAGCAGTCCACAGGGAACCGGGGAGCTGTTTTTT,CASSPQGTGELFF
TRBV28,.,TRBD2,TRBJ2-7,TGTGCCAGCAGTTTATCTACTAGCGGTTGGAGCTCCTACGAGCAGTACTTC,CASSLSTSGWSSYEQYF
TRBV7-9,.,TRBD1,TRBJ1-5,TGTGCCAGCAGCTACGGACAGGGCCCTAATCAGCCCCAGCATTTT,CASSYGQGPNQPQHF
TRBV2,.,.,TRBJ2-2,TGTGCCAGCAGTGCAGGGGGGCGCACCGGGGAGCTGTTTTTT,CASSAGGRTGELFF
TRBV7-2,few,TRBD1,TRBJ1-3,TGTGCCAGCAGCCCCCGACAGGGTGGAAACACCATATATTTT,CASSPRQGGNTIYF
TRBV28,.,.,TRBJ1-1,TGTGCCAGCAGGCGCGGTTGGTCGCCTTACAACACTGAAGCTTTCTTT,CASRRGWSPYNTEAFF
TRBV5-6,.,TRBD1,TRBJ1-5,TGTGCCAGCAGCGAACTCGGACAGGTCTGGGATAGCAATCAGCCCCAGCATTTT,CASSELGQVWDSNQPQHF
TRBV14,.,TRBD1,TRBJ2-6,TGTGCCAGCAGCCGAGACAGGGGGTCCGGGGCCAACGTCCTGACTTTC,CASSRDRGSGANVLTF
TRBV10-3,once,TRBD1,TRBJ1-2,TGTGCCATCTTGTGGAACAGGGGAGGAGGAAACTATGGCTACACCTTC,CAILWNRGGGNYGYTF
TRBV6-1,.,TRBD2,TRBJ2-3,TGTGCCAGCAGGATAGGGACTAGCGGGGCGGATACGCAGTATTTT,CASRIGTSGADTQYF
TRBV5-1,few,.,TRBJ2-5,TGCGCCAGCAGCTTGGCCCCCAAACAAGAGACCCAGTACTTC,CASSLAPKQETQYF
TRBV7-9,once,.,TRBJ2-3,TGTGCCAGCAGCTTCGGACTACTCACAGATACGCAGTATTTT,CASSFGLLTDTQYF
TRBV2,.,.,TRBJ1-4,TGTGCCAGCAGTGAAGGGAGGCGGGTACTGTTTTTT,CASSEGRRVLFF
TRBV6-1,.,.,TRBJ1-5,TGTGCCAGCAGCCGACATAGCAATCAGCCCCAGCATTTT,CASSRHSNQPQHF
TRBV28,.,TRBD2,TRBJ2-3,TGTGCCAGCAGTTTCCCTAGCGGGAAGATCACAGATACGCAGTATTTT,CASSFPSGKITDTQYF
TRBV5-4,.,TRBD1,TRBJ2-6,TGTGCCAGCAGCCCGGGACAGGGCAGCTCTGGGGCCAACGTCCTGACTTTC,CASSPGQGSSGANVLTF
TRBV7-9,few,.,TRBJ1-1,TGTGCCAGCAGCTTCCCAGGGACTGAAGCTTTCTTT,CASSFPGTEAFF
TRBV20-1,few,.,TRBJ1-2,TGCAGTGAAGACAGTAACTATGGCTACACCTTC,CSEDSNYGYTF